What follows are 2 T cell receptor beta chains derived from one specimen sequenced in a study of Ad26.COV2.S vaccination and SARS-CoV-2 variants. The table came from immunoSEQ multiplex PCR; TCRdb's copy has only in-frame clones and leaves some out. Among about 350,000 clones listed, roughly 84% were seen once. The treatment here: roughly 18 received Ad26.COV2.S at low or high dose, single or two shots; roughly five received placebo; per-sample allocation not given. Each sample was drawn 63 days after the first injection (of vaccine or placebo). The source material was peripheral blood, sampled in a trial of Ad26.COV2.S vaccine versus placebo. The receptors originated from a person aged 18-60 years who received the Ad26.COV2.S COVID-19 vaccine or a placebo.

This rearrangement joins TRBV7-6 to TRBJ1-2; D unresolved. The CDR3 length is 13 residues. Trimming left V 1 base short and J 8 bases short, with 11 bases between. Germline V lookup: CDR1 SGHVS, CDR2 FNYEAQ. The CDR3 region has the DNA TGTGCCAGCAGCTTAGAGGCAGGCCGAGGCTACACCTTC. Encoded protein: CASSLEAGRGYTF.

This clone has a single count. The V gene is TRBV7-3, the J gene TRBJ1-2; 7 bases line up with TRBD1. This CDR3 is 13 amino acids long. In germline, CDR1 is SGHTA, CDR2 FQGTGA. Trimming took 5 bases from V and 4 from J; bases not matched to a gene: 4. CDR3 protein: CASSPTGFYGYTF. CDR3 nucleotide sequence: TGTGCCAGCAGCCCGACAGGGTTCTATGGCTACACCTTC. Full variable domain (missing parts from reference TRBV7-3 and TRBJ1-2): GAGVSQTPSNKVTEKGKYVELRCDPISGHTALYWYRQSLGQGPEFLIYFQGTGAADDSGLPNDRFFAVRPEGSVSTLKIQRTERGDSAVYLCASSPTGFYGYTFGSGTRLTVV.